This T cell receptor beta chain was documented in a study of CD8 T cells in Susac syndrome. Study-wide results and limits: Acknowledgment was made by the study that its TCR sequencing and HLA analysis involved a relatively small number of individuals.

Turning to this clonotype: Its matching antigen is unknown.

CD8+ and CD4+ T cells were negatively isolated; TEMRA cells were FACS-enriched. Random hexamers were used to reverse transcribe the RNA input (about 0.45 to 1 ug). An immunoSEQ multiplex PCR generated amplified TCR beta CDR3 products spanning 54 Vbeta and 13 Jbeta. TCRdb itself ran the immunoSEQ multiplex PCR reads through MiXCR, one entry per CDR3 protein. The sample records around 71,000 distinct CDR3 sequences, approximately 96% being singletons. This clonotype originated in a human donor with multiple sclerosis. Sequencing was done on a sample of CD4+ T cells from PBMCs.

The CDR3 sequence is CASSLSGTSTDTQYF. CDR3 in DNA: TGTGCCAGCAGTTTATCCGGGACAAGCACAGATACGCAGTATTTT. The rearrangement joins TRBV27 to TRBJ2-3, with D possibly matching TRBD1 (6 bases). CDR1 and CDR2 from the germline V gene are MNHEY and SMNVEV (reference sequence). CDR3 length: 15 amino acids. Trimming took 0 bases from V and 0 from J, leaving 7 bases between them.